These T cell receptor beta chains were read from a single sample in a study of blood T cells in healthy people across ages. TCRdb used MiXCR to reprocess the 5' RACE reads, holding one entry per CDR3 protein. The data hold around 940,000 distinct CDR3 sequences, with about 51% observed a single time. The sequenced material came from blood. The receptors were gathered from a woman aged 60-75 years in good health. The conserved cysteine and the conserved F or W are not part of the CDR3 here. Where a row states a size, it is once, few, many or the class of an expanded clone; other rows omit it.

J: TRBJ2-1; V: TRBV7-3; size: NA; CDR3: ASSPRGYGEQF
J: TRBJ2-7; V: TRBV9; size: NA; CDR3: ASSVSDGVYEQY
J: TRBJ2-7; V: TRBV20-1; size: NA; CDR3: GASTGEPYEQY
J: TRBJ2-5; V: TRBV6-5; size: NA; CDR3: ASRPLAGGGETQY
J: TRBJ2-3; V: TRBV20-1; size: NA; CDR3: SASLSFTDTQY
J: TRBJ2-5; V: TRBV4-1; size: NA; CDR3: ASSRERGMAYQETQY
J: TRBJ2-1; V: TRBV7-9; size: NA; CDR3: ASGRRQGAYNEQF
J: TRBJ1-2; V: TRBV7-9; size: NA; CDR3: ASNPQGGAVHGYT
J: TRBJ1-2; V: TRBV12-3/TRBV12-4; size: NA; CDR3: ASSLGQAELYT
J: TRBJ2-6; V: TRBV11-2; size: NA; CDR3: ASNMTGGTGANVLT
J: TRBJ2-3; V: TRBV20-1; size: NA; CDR3: SAQDRHSTDTQY
J: NA; V: TRBV9; size: NA; CDR3: ASSVGSEETQY
J: TRBJ2-1; V: TRBV28; size: NA; CDR3: ASSSYGRPSTDNEQF
J: TRBJ2-3; V: TRBV27; size: once; CDR3: ASSHGLAGPDTQY
J: TRBJ2-2; V: TRBV4-2; size: NA; CDR3: ASSHGLAGRTGELF
J: TRBJ2-7; V: TRBV4-1; size: NA; CDR3: ASSLKLGTGNTYEQY
J: TRBJ1-1; V: TRBV12-3/TRBV12-4; size: NA; CDR3: ASSYRQGAKNTEAF
J: TRBJ2-7; V: TRBV20-1; size: few; CDR3: SARDTVYEQY
J: TRBJ1-2; V: TRBV30; size: NA; CDR3: AWSARRSHLGYGYT
J: TRBJ2-7; V: TRBV7-6; size: NA; CDR3: ASSLVGGRYYEQY
J: TRBJ2-3; V: TRBV14; size: NA; CDR3: ASSLTSGSPTDTQY
J: TRBJ2-1; V: TRBV27; size: NA; CDR3: ASSDGRYNEQF
J: TRBJ1-6; V: TRBV20-1; size: NA; CDR3: SASKQNSPLH
J: TRBJ2-7; V: TRBV5-1; size: NA; CDR3: ATSKSPRESDERY
J: TRBJ1-2; V: TRBV29-1; size: NA; CDR3: SVYGQDYGYT
J: NA; V: TRBV12-3/TRBV12-4; size: NA; CDR3: ASSFGWGDHRDRGIFNEQF
J: TRBJ2-7; V: TRBV28; size: NA; CDR3: ASRLKSYEQY
J: TRBJ2-5; V: TRBV7-8; size: NA; CDR3: ASSFWTGFRTQY
J: TRBJ2-7; V: TRBV12-3/TRBV12-4; size: few; CDR3: ASSRGDGSYEQY
J: TRBJ2-6; V: TRBV11-2; size: NA; CDR3: ASSLYVGGTGANVLT
J: NA; V: TRBV11-1; size: few; CDR3: ASSLDAGTVGDEQY
J: TRBJ1-2; V: TRBV4-2; size: few; CDR3: ASSQVGGNPIT
J: TRBJ2-7; V: TRBV6-1; size: NA; CDR3: ASSGKLGLRGERYEQY
J: NA; V: TRBV20-1; size: NA; CDR3: SASYPSSSGPESEQY
J: NA; V: TRBV2; size: NA; CDR3: ASGELSYEQY
J: TRBJ2-3; V: TRBV13; size: NA; CDR3: ASSLDRVPDTQY
J: TRBJ2-1; V: TRBV28; size: NA; CDR3: ATNALAASYNEQF
J: TRBJ2-3; V: TRBV6-1; size: few; CDR3: ASTLGQHTDTQY
J: TRBJ2-5; V: TRBV2; size: NA; CDR3: ASRETRQGLKEQY
J: TRBJ2-5; V: TRBV20-1; size: few; CDR3: SAPRSLARQETQY
J: TRBJ2-7; V: TRBV15; size: NA; CDR3: ATSKAAQGGIYEQY
J: TRBJ2-1; V: TRBV20-1; size: few; CDR3: SASSPLAGGGEQF
J: TRBJ2-3; V: TRBV28; size: NA; CDR3: ASSSTIPPPWTDTQY
J: TRBJ1-1; V: TRBV28; size: NA; CDR3: ASSTIRDLKNTEAF
J: TRBJ2-7; V: TRBV21-1; size: NA; CDR3: ASSKANRDRAYEQY
J: TRBJ2-7; V: TRBV12-3/TRBV12-4; size: few; CDR3: ASTFIAAGGELDEQY
J: TRBJ2-3; V: TRBV7-7; size: few; CDR3: ASSFYRGPTDTQY
J: TRBJ2-1; V: TRBV20-1; size: NA; CDR3: SGGTSGRGYNEQF
J: TRBJ2-7; V: TRBV3-1; size: few; CDR3: ASSHPYRTYEQY
J: TRBJ2-1; V: TRBV6-5; size: NA; CDR3: ASSYSALGLMKVRGYNEQF
J: TRBJ1-1; V: TRBV5-5; size: NA; CDR3: ASSLARPTNTEAF
J: TRBJ2-1; V: TRBV30; size: NA; CDR3: AWIANAYNEQF
J: TRBJ1-2; V: TRBV15; size: few; CDR3: ATSRDQVGNYGYT
J: NA; V: TRBV5-1; size: once; CDR3: ASSLDGGLDIQY
J: TRBJ2-1; V: TRBV5-1; size: NA; CDR3: ASSPTHTSDNEQF
J: TRBJ1-4; V: TRBV6-5; size: NA; CDR3: ASSYNSHRINEKLF
J: TRBJ1-2; V: TRBV27; size: NA; CDR3: ASRPYRALYGYT